This T cell receptor (beta chain) stems from a study of OX40 agonist ivuxolimab in advanced cancers. For the study at large: Patients were given ivuxolimab, an antibody that agonizes OX40 (CD134).

Study findings and constraints: What antigens the expanded peripheral T cells recognized was never established.

On this clone: Its antigen is still unknown.

Germline CDR1 MDHEN, CDR2 SYDVKM. V lost 1 base, J lost 5 bases, and 4 bases stayed unmatched. The CDR3 is 14 amino acids. Libraries were prepared by immunoSEQ multiplex PCR; TCRdb keeps only in-frame clonotypes and omits some of them. The table lists 35,000 to 50,000 clones, around 88% of them singletons. The sampling schedule covered blood at baseline, cycle 4 day 1, and cycle 7 day 1. The chain carries TRBV28 and TRBJ2-5; 7 nucleotides line up with TRBD2. The receptor comes from an adult with an advanced solid tumor such as melanoma, head and neck, liver or kidney cancer. The sample here was CD4+ or CD8+ T cells sorted from blood, taken in a trial of the OX40 agonist ivuxolimab. Here the CDR3 DNA reads TGTGCCAGCAGTTTATCCGTGGGGGGGGAGACCCAGTACTTC. Translation: CASSLSVGGETQYF.